This entry describes one TCR beta chain. No antigen is known for it. Trimming pared 0 bases from V and 7 bases from J, leaving 13 bases between. There are 15 residues in the CDR3. Germline-derived CDR1 and CDR2 are MNHEY and SMNVEV (reference sequence). With 60 Vbeta and 13 Jbeta primers, the PCR was carried out. The repertoire was sequenced with immunoSEQ multiplex PCR; TCRdb's copy has only in-frame clones and lacks some. The sample lists 150,000 to 200,000 clones, about 84% occurring once. These data belong to a study of cytomegalovirus exposure and HLA in healthy donors. Overall study context: The approximately 120 million unique TCR beta sequences, from roughly 180 million T cells, were found by an earlier analysis. Overall study results and limits: Further analysis was carried out later, and it showed several of the most significant clusters appearing linked to common viral pathogens. The majority of TCR sequences were rare, yet some public TCRs appeared in many donors.

The sequenced material came from PBMCs. This chain connects TRBV27 to TRBJ1-5; possible D gene TRBD1, 6 bases. The source is a man between 45 and 60 years old in good health and CMV-seronegative. Here the CDR3 reads CASSLSVGGGQPQHF. CDR3 bases: TGTGCCAGCAGTTTATCGGTAGGGGGGGGACAGCCCCAGCATTTT.